This T cell receptor (beta chain) appears in the sequencing data of a study of cytomegalovirus exposure and HLA in healthy donors. General study points: Rates of TCR association differed by HLA locus in a later analysis, with DRB1 highest and HLA-C lowest. Association with HLA alleles at 0.05 false discovery rate was found for roughly 17,000 TCR beta sequences in a later analysis. The only immune exposure information that was available was CMV serostatus.

Concerning this clone itself: What it recognizes is unknown.

PCR primers comprised 60 Vbeta and 13 Jbeta primers. The table came from immunoSEQ multiplex PCR; TCRdb's copy has only in-frame clones and leaves some out. In the table there are around 200,000 clones, about four fifths of which are singletons. Per germline, CDR1 SGHTA and CDR2 FQGNSA. V was pared by 6 bases and J by 5 bases, with 13 bases of the junction left unmatched. The CDR3 spans 17 residues. The sequencing input was PBMCs. The clonotype originates from a woman between 45 and 60 years old in good health and CMV-seronegative. The chain recombines TRBV7-2 with TRBJ2-1; 10 bases line up with TRBD1. CDR3 in amino acids: CASSKVRSGQGNNEQFF. The CDR3 DNA reads as TGTGCCAGCAGTAAGGTTCGTTCGGGACAGGGGAACAATGAGCAGTTCTTC.